One sample yielded the 13 T cell receptor beta chains listed below, sequenced in a study of cytomegalovirus exposure and HLA in healthy donors. The table came from immunoSEQ multiplex PCR; TCRdb's copy has only in-frame clones and leaves some out. The sample carries fewer than 400,000 clones, approximately 90% recorded once. The sequenced sample was PBMCs. These receptors came from a woman aged 18-35 years in good health and CMV-seronegative.

This chain joins TRBV29-1 and TRBJ1-2; 9 bases are shared with TRBD1. The CDR3 loop spans 13 amino acids. J gave up 8 bases and V 6 bases, and 10 bases lay outside the gene matches. CDR1 and CDR2 (germline): SQVTM, ANQGSEA. The chain's CDR3 is CSVRGQGQRGYTF. As DNA, the CDR3 is TGCAGCGTAAGGGGACAGGGCCAGCGAGGCTACACCTTC.

This clone came up once. This chain uses TRBV6-5 with TRBJ2-7; 9 bases are shared with TRBD2. The trim removed 4 bases at V and 1 base at J, leaving 8 bases unmatched. The CDR3 has 16 amino acids. Germline CDR1 MNHEY, CDR2 SVGAGI. The CDR3, as DNA: TGTGCCAGCAGTTCCCACTCGAGCGGGGGGTCCTACGAGCAGTACTTC. It encodes CASSSHSSGGSYEQYF.

The rearrangement joins TRBV18 to TRBJ1-1; D not resolved. The CDR3 extends over 16 amino acids. The germline V gene has CDR1 KGHSH and CDR2 LQKENI. Trimming took off 0 bases at V and 1 base at J, with 12 bases between the two ends. The DNA for the CDR3 is TGTGCCAGCTCACCACCGGCAGGCGGGTGGAACACTGAAGCTTTCTTT. This gives the protein CASSPPAGGWNTEAFF.

This sequence joins TRBV5-4 and TRBJ2-7; D is uncertain. Germline CDR1 SGHNT, CDR2 YYREEE (reference sequence). With 4 bases removed from V and 2 bases from J, the gap between germline ends came to 19 bases. The length of the CDR3 is 16 residues. The CDR3, as DNA: TGTGCCAGCAGCCCAGCGTCCCCTCGAGAAACCTACGAGCAGTACTTC. Its translation: CASSPASPRETYEQYF.

This clone was seen only once. The V and J genes are TRBV5-1 and TRBJ2-1, with 13 bases identical to TRBD2. The CDR3 has 14 residues. V lost 5 bases, J lost 9 bases, and 5 bases stayed unmatched. The germline V gene has CDR1 SGHRS and CDR2 YFSETQ. The CDR3 region is CASRGTSGALEQFF. The CDR3 DNA reads as TGCGCCAGCAGGGGGACTAGCGGGGCGCTTGAGCAGTTCTTC.

For this clone: The identical CDR3 is also encoded by other nucleotide sequences in the sample. This chain uses TRBV18 with TRBJ2-2; perhaps TRBD1 as D (6 bases). The ends were cut back, 0 bases at V and 4 bases at J, with 6 bases in the middle. The CDR3 extends over 14 amino acids. The germline CDR1 and CDR2 sequences are KGHSH and LQKENI. The DNA for the CDR3 is TGTGCCAGCTCACCACCAGGGGGCACCGGGGAGCTGTTTTTT. It is translated as CASSPPGGTGELFF.

V is TRBV4-2 and J is TRBJ2-5, with 12 bases identical to TRBD2. CDR3 length: 15 amino acids. CDR1 and CDR2 (germline): LGHNA, YNFKEQ. V lost 1 base, J lost 4 bases, and 1 base stayed unmatched. The CDR3 is CASSQGTSGIETQYF. The CDR3 DNA reads as TGTGCCAGCAGCCAAGGGACTAGCGGGATAGAGACCCAGTACTTC.

The rearrangement links TRBV5-1 to TRBJ2-3, with TRBD1 identical over 10 bases. With 4 bases clipped from V and 8 bases from J, the junction kept 10 bases outside the gene matches. CDR3 length: 15 residues. Germline-derived CDR1 and CDR2 are SGHRS and YFSETQ. The CDR3 region is CASSPNGQGGSTQYF. CDR3 DNA sequence: TGCGCCAGCAGCCCGAACGGACAGGGGGGTAGTACGCAGTATTTT.

The chain employs TRBV19 and TRBJ1-5; TRBD1 matches at 7 bases. This CDR3 has 14 amino acids. J was trimmed by 3 bases and V by 5 bases; bases with no gene match: 4. CDR1 is LNHDA and CDR2 is SQIVND in the germline V gene (reference sequence). The CDR3 DNA sequence: TGTGCCAGTAGTCCAGACAGGGACAATCAGCCCCAGCATTTT. As protein: CASSPDRDNQPQHF. The whole variable domain, filled in from reference TRBV19 and TRBJ1-5, reads DGGITQSPKYLFRKEGQNVTLSCEQNLNHDAMYWYRQDPGQGLRLIYYSQIVNDFQKGDIAEGYSVSREKKESFPLTVTSAQKNPTAFYLCASSPDRDNQPQHFGDGTRLSIL.

V gene TRBV5-1 combines with J gene TRBJ2-1; D might be TRBD1 (6 bases). This CDR3 has 13 residues. Germline V gene data show CDR1 as SGHRS and CDR2 as YFSETQ. V gave up 6 bases and J gave up 2 bases, with 9 bases separating them. The CDR3 nucleotides are TGCGCCAGCACCCAGGGGACCTACAATGAGCAGTTCTTC. Its protein product is CASTQGTYNEQFF.

Here the CDR3 DNA reads TGTGCCAGCAGTTGGGGGACAGGGGCCGGGGAGCTGTTTTTT. Its protein product is CASSWGTGAGELFF. The rearrangement uses TRBV27 and TRBJ2-2, with 10 bases lining up with TRBD1. From germline, CDR1 is MNHEY and CDR2 SMNVEV (reference sequence). V lost 4 bases, J lost 6 bases, and 2 bases stayed unmatched. This CDR3 has 14 amino acids.

V is TRBV25-1 and J is TRBJ1-2; D is ambiguous. Germline CDR1 and CDR2: MGHDK and SYGVNS. This CDR3 has 11 residues. Trimming left V 1 base short and J 5 bases short, with 2 bases between. The CDR3 sequence: CASSESYGYTF. For the CDR3, the DNA is TGTGCCAGCAGTGAATCGTATGGCTACACCTTC.

The V and J genes are TRBV6-6 and TRBJ1-5; no firm D call. The germline gives CDR1 MNHNY, CDR2 SVGAGI (reference sequence). V dropped 7 bases and J dropped 3 bases, with 13 bases sitting between them. The CDR3 spans 14 residues. The CDR3 DNA follows: TGTGCCAGCAAGCGGGAAATTGACAATCAGCCCCAGCATTTT. The encoded protein is CASKREIDNQPQHF.